This T cell receptor (beta chain) was captured in a study of blood T cell repertoires in COVID-19. This CDR3 is built from 14 residues. The V end lost 4 bases, the J end lost 4 bases, and 13 bases lay between the germline ends. CDR1 and CDR2 from the germline V gene are MNHEY and SVGEGT. TCRdb keeps only in-frame clones here, not all; method: immunoSEQ multiplex PCR. This sample has roughly 140,000 clones, with roughly 82% found just once. This clone was detected once. The chain carries TRBV6-2 or TRBV6-3 and TRBJ1-1; TRBD1 is a possible D gene (6 bases). The source of this sequence is a woman in her fifties or sixties in a cohort sampled during active or convalescent COVID-19. Source material: peripheral blood. CDR3 in DNA: TGTGCCAGCAGTTCGACAGGTTGGCCCACTGAAGCTTTCTTT. It is translated as CASSSTGWPTEAFF.